The next 26 T cell receptor beta chains were all read from a single sample in a study of early T cells in non-severe SARS-CoV-2 infection (dated by TCRdb to 2020 to 2023). To prepare the library, 5' RACE was applied. These reads were obtained on a NextSeq 500. The raw public data were reprocessed by TCRdb itself: fastp quality trimming at Q25, MiXCR clonotype calling, in-frame beta chains only. Rows with one shared CDR3 protein collapse into an entry with the most common genes and DNA. The sample records 25,000 to 35,000 distinct CDR3 sequences, roughly 7% of which are singletons. Of the sample, 2.5% to 3% falls within the top ten clones. The sample comprised whole blood. The source of these receptors is an adult who was a healthcare worker with PCR-confirmed SARS-CoV-2 infection or an uninfected control (not recorded which).

The rearrangement joins TRBV7-6 to TRBJ2-3; D assignment may be TRBD1 or TRBD2 (7 bases each). CDR1 and CDR2 from the germline V gene are SGHVS and FNYEAQ. The CDR3 contains 15 residues. V was clipped by 5 bases and J by 5 bases, with 17 bases between them. DNA for the CDR3: TGTGCCAGCAGCCAGGGGGGCGGGAGAGGAGATACGCAGTATTTT. It yields the protein CASSQGGGRGDTQYF.

The CDR3 here is CASSINRVGSQPQHF. In nucleotides, the CDR3 is TGTGCCAGTAGTATCAATAGGGTTGGGAGTCAGCCCCAGCATTTT. The genes are TRBV19 and TRBJ1-5, with D uncertain. The CDR3 spans 15 residues. Germline CDR1 reads LNHDA; CDR2 reads SQIVND (reference sequence). The ends were cut back, 3 bases at V and 6 bases at J, with 15 bases in the middle. The whole variable domain, filled in from reference TRBV19 and TRBJ1-5, reads DGGITQSPKYLFRKEGQNVTLSCEQNLNHDAMYWYRQDPGQGLRLIYYSQIVNDFQKGDIAEGYSVSREKKESFPLTVTSAQKNPTAFYLCASSINRVGSQPQHFGDGTRLSIL.

This clonotype has at least ten counts. The chain employs TRBV4-2 and TRBJ1-1; D call uncertain. Germline lookup yields CDR1 LGHNA and CDR2 YNFKEQ. V lost 0 bases, J lost 8 bases, and 10 bases lay in between. The CDR3 is 13 amino acids. This chain's CDR3 is CASSQEVQREAFF. The DNA for the CDR3 is TGTGCCAGCAGCCAAGAGGTGCAGCGCGAAGCTTTCTTT.

This clonotype appeared many times. This chain joins TRBV7-9 and TRBJ2-6; 7 bases map to TRBD2. The V gene's germline CDR1 is SEHNR and CDR2 FQNEAQ (reference sequence). After removal of 1 base from V and 0 bases from J, the junction contained 3 bases not matched to a gene. The CDR3 contains 17 residues. In nucleotides, the CDR3 is TGTGCCAGCAGCTTAGGGGAGGGTTACTCTGGGGCCAACGTCCTGACTTTC. Protein product: CASSLGEGYSGANVLTF.

This clonotype showed up many times. V is TRBV9 and J is TRBJ2-1, with D possibly being TRBD1 (6 bases). Germline V gene sequence: CDR1 SGDLS, CDR2 YYNGEE. The CDR3 consists of 13 residues. V was cut by 0 bases and J by 6 bases, with 7 bases left in between. The DNA of the CDR3 is TGTGCCAGCAGCGTAGAACAGGGCAATGAGCAGTTCTTC. Its protein product is CASSVEQGNEQFF.

This clonotype was seen at least ten times. The chain uses TRBV27 and TRBJ1-1, with TRBD1 identical over 7 bases. Germline CDR1 is MNHEY and CDR2 is SMNVEV (reference sequence). The CDR3 runs 15 residues. Losses at the gene ends were 4 bases for V and 0 bases for J; bases not matched to a gene: 5. CDR3: CASSSGQWLNTEAFF. CDR3 in DNA: TGTGCCAGCAGTTCGGGACAGTGGCTGAACACTGAAGCTTTCTTT.

This clonotype was seen a few times. The chain joins TRBV7-7 to TRBJ2-5; 7 bases match TRBD2. Germline CDR1 SSHAT, CDR2 FNYEAQ (reference sequence). The CDR3 runs to 14 residues. Germline trimming cut 5 bases from V and 2 bases from J; bases unmatched to any gene: 5. In nucleotides, the CDR3 is TGTGCCAGCAGCGAACTAGCGCCTCAAGAGACCCAGTACTTC. Protein sequence: CASSELAPQETQYF. The full variable domain, its missing parts supplied by reference TRBV7-7 and TRBJ2-5, is GAGVSQSPRYKVTKRGQDVTLRCDPISSHATLYWYQQALGQGPEFLTYFNYEAQPDKSGLPSDRFSAERPEGSISTLTIQRTEQRDSAMYRCASSELAPQETQYFGPGTRLLVL.

At least ten counts were recorded for this clonotype. The V and J genes are TRBV19 and TRBJ2-2, with a weak D call TRBD2 (5 bases). Deletions cut 10 bases from V and 3 bases from J, with 15 bases between. Per germline, CDR1 LNHDA and CDR2 SQIVND (reference sequence). This CDR3 has 14 residues. The CDR3 nucleotides read TGTGCCACACGACTATCCGGCGACACCGGGGAGCTGTTTTTT. Translated, it gives CATRLSGDTGELFF. The full variable domain, in which reference TRBV19 and TRBJ2-2 provide the parts outside the CDR3, is DGGITQSPKYLFRKEGQNVTLSCEQNLNHDAMYWYRQDPGQGLRLIYYSQIVNDFQKGDIAEGYSVSREKKESFPLTVTSAQKNPTAFYLCATRLSGDTGELFFGEGSRLTVL.

This clonotype was seen only a few times. V usage is TRBV9 and J usage is TRBJ2-5, with D unclear. V was shortened by 0 bases and J by 4 bases, with 7 bases between the two germline ends. CDR1 is SGDLS and CDR2 is YYNGEE in the germline V gene. The CDR3 has 13 residues. CDR3 region: CASSVESRETQYF. Written as DNA, the CDR3 is TGTGCCAGCAGCGTAGAGTCGCGAGAGACCCAGTACTTC.

This clonotype was detected many times. This chain uses TRBV7-9 with TRBJ2-1; D is uncertain. The CDR3 sequence is 14 residues long. V lost 0 bases and J 3 bases, leaving 6 bases between the germline ends. The germline gives CDR1 SEHNR, CDR2 FQNEAQ (reference sequence). CDR3 protein: CASSLAADYNEQFF. CDR3 nucleotide sequence: TGTGCCAGCAGCTTAGCGGCAGACTACAATGAGCAGTTCTTC.

This clonotype was recorded at least ten times. The V gene is TRBV4-1, the J gene TRBJ1-5; perhaps TRBD1 as D (5 bases). The V gene lost 0 bases and the J gene lost 5 bases, with 11 bases spanning the gap. The CDR3 runs 15 residues. From germline, CDR1 is MGHRA and CDR2 YSYEKL. CDR3 residues: CASSQDRRGDQPQHF. The CDR3 DNA reads as TGCGCCAGCAGCCAAGATCGTAGGGGCGATCAGCCCCAGCATTTT.

There are many counts of this clonotype. The V gene is TRBV6-1, the J gene TRBJ1-6, with 7 bases identical to TRBD1. Germline V gene lookup returns CDR1 MNHNS and CDR2 SASEGT. The CDR3 loop spans 13 amino acids. J lost 10 bases, V lost 0 bases, and 0 bases had no gene match. The CDR3 loop is CASSEAQGSPLHF. CDR3 DNA: TGTGCCAGCAGTGAAGCACAGGGGTCACCCCTCCACTTT.

This clonotype was recorded at least ten times. The chain carries TRBV4-2 and TRBJ2-2; 8 bases are a match to TRBD1. V lost 4 bases and J lost 5; bases outside the gene matches: 3. Germline CDR1 reads LGHNA; CDR2 reads YNFKEQ. The CDR3 covers 14 residues. The CDR3, as DNA: TGTGCCAGCAGCCTCCAGGGGGCTACCGGGGAGCTGTTTTTT. Its translation: CASSLQGATGELFF.

The table lists this clonotype with many counts. J is TRBJ2-1 and V is TRBV19, with TRBD2 matching over 12 bases. The CDR3 totals 16 residues. Germline assignment: CDR1 LNHDA and CDR2 SQIVND (reference sequence). J lost 7 bases, V lost 5 bases, and 9 bases had no gene match. The CDR3 sequence: CASSPVLAGGKNEQFF. Written as DNA, the CDR3 is TGTGCCAGTAGTCCTGTACTAGCGGGAGGAAAGAATGAGCAGTTCTTC.

This clonotype was seen repeatedly, ten times or more. The rearrangement uses TRBV7-3 and TRBJ2-2, with D uncertain. This CDR3 is 13 amino acids long. Deletions cut 1 base from V and 1 base from J, with 1 base between. In germline, CDR1 is SGHTA, CDR2 FQGTGA. DNA for the CDR3: TGTGCCAGCAGCTTAAAGAACACCGGGGAGCTGTTTTTT. The encoded protein is CASSLKNTGELFF.

This clonotype was counted between two and nine times. This chain links TRBV7-8 with TRBJ2-1; D gene unclear. The CDR3 spans 14 residues. The V and J ends lost 0 bases and 5 bases respectively, with 8 bases between them. Germline V gene sequence: CDR1 SGHVS, CDR2 FQNEAQ. CDR3 in DNA: TGTGCCAGCAGCTTAGCGGGCAGAGACAATGAGCAGTTCTTC. Residues: CASSLAGRDNEQFF.

This clonotype was counted at least ten times. The chain is built from TRBV4-1 and TRBJ1-1; 9 nucleotides agree with TRBD1. J gave up 4 bases and V 0 bases, and 3 bases lay outside the gene matches. The CDR3 runs to 15 residues. CDR1 is MGHRA, CDR2 YSYEKL, per germline. In DNA, the CDR3 is TGCGCCAGCAGCCAAGAAGGGACAGGGAGCACTGAAGCTTTCTTT. Protein sequence: CASSQEGTGSTEAFF.

This clonotype has at least ten counts. The V and J genes are TRBV15 and TRBJ2-1; TRBD2 agrees at 14 bases. The germline CDR1 and CDR2 sequences are LNHNV and YYDKDF (reference sequence). V shed 4 bases and J 10 bases; nucleotides not matched to a gene: 9. This CDR3 has 16 amino acids. In DNA, the CDR3 is TGTGCCACCAGCATCGGACAGGGACTAGCGGGAGACGAGCAGTTCTTC. It is translated as CATSIGQGLAGDEQFF.

V and J are TRBV2 and TRBJ2-1; TRBD2 is a possible D gene (5 bases). V shed 7 bases and J shed 7 bases, with 14 bases lying between them. There are 13 residues in the CDR3. Germline V gene sequence: CDR1 SNHLY, CDR2 FYNNEI. The CDR3 DNA is TGTGCCAGCATTCGCGGACTTACAAATGAGCAGTTCTTC. It translates to CASIRGLTNEQFF.

This clonotype was detected many times. The V gene is TRBV5-6, the J gene TRBJ1-2; D is undetermined. Germline V CDR1 and CDR2: SGHDT, YYEEEE. The germline V and J ends were trimmed by 4 bases and 4 bases, with 8 bases remaining between them. CDR3 length: 12 amino acids. DNA for the CDR3: TGTGCCAGCAGCGTGGAACTCTATGGCTACACCTTC. It specifies CASSVELYGYTF.

This clonotype was counted a few times. This sequence joins TRBV6-2 or TRBV6-3 and TRBJ1-5, with D possibly TRBD1 on 5 matching bases. The CDR3 sequence is 14 residues long. Germline assignment: CDR1 MNHEY and CDR2 SVGEGT. Trimming pared 3 bases from V and 1 base from J, leaving 7 bases between. CDR3 region: CASSYGGSNQPQHF. CDR3 nucleotide sequence: TGTGCCAGCAGTTATGGGGGGAGCAATCAGCCCCAGCATTTT.

This chain uses TRBV11-2 with TRBJ2-5, with 14 nucleotides matching TRBD2. This CDR3 comprises 19 residues. Germline CDR1 SGHAT, CDR2 FQNNGV. J lost 5 bases, V lost 5 bases, and 16 bases had no gene match. DNA for the CDR3: TGTGCCAGCAGCAGGACCGCCGGGGGACTAGCGGGAGCCCGGGAGACCCAGTACTTC. Amino acids: CASSRTAGGLAGARETQYF.

This clonotype was found a few times. This CDR3 reads CASSPNRVNTEAFF. CDR3 sequence (DNA): TGTGCCAGCAGTCCGAACAGGGTGAACACTGAAGCTTTCTTT. The chain uses TRBV28 and TRBJ1-1; the D gene is possibly TRBD1 (6 bases). Germline lookup yields CDR1 MDHEN and CDR2 SYDVKM. The CDR3 runs to 14 residues. Trimming took 5 bases from V and 0 from J, leaving 10 bases between them.

The V gene is TRBV6-6, the J gene TRBJ1-1; D is perhaps TRBD1 (6 bases). The V end lost 5 bases, the J end lost 9 bases, and 16 bases lay between the germline ends. Germline lookup yields CDR1 MNHNY and CDR2 SVGAGI (reference sequence). The CDR3 is 13 amino acids. The DNA for the CDR3 is TGTGCCAGCAGTCGGCAGGGGATACCTCAAGCTTTCTTT. It codes for CASSRQGIPQAFF.

This clonotype showed up just a few times. V is TRBV7-6 and J is TRBJ2-1, with 7 bases fitting TRBD2. J gave up 3 bases and V 1 base, and 9 bases lay outside the gene matches. CDR1 and CDR2 from the germline V gene are SGHVS and FNYEAQ. The CDR3 length is 17 residues. The CDR3 here is CASSLVGGGGSYNEQFF. CDR3 nucleotides: TGTGCCAGCAGCTTAGTCGGAGGCGGCGGGAGCTACAATGAGCAGTTCTTC.

This sequence joins TRBV4-2 and TRBJ2-7; D is unclear. In germline, CDR1 is LGHNA, CDR2 YNFKEQ. This CDR3 comprises 14 residues. V gave up 0 bases and J gave up 4 bases, with 10 bases separating them. CDR3 coding DNA: TGTGCCAGCAGCCAAGATTACCGGAGTTACGAGCAGTACTTC. It yields the protein CASSQDYRSYEQYF.